This T cell receptor beta chain came from a study of early T cells in non-severe SARS-CoV-2 infection. MiXCR, run by TCRdb on the 5' RACE reads, gives a single entry per CDR3 protein. This sample yields 60,000 to 75,000 distinct CDR3 sequences, of which over 10% are seen a single time; over 1.2% belongs to the top ten. V was pared by 3 bases and J by 6 bases, with 15 bases between. The germline CDR1 and CDR2 sequences are SGHTA and FQGNSA. The CDR3 consists of 14 residues. Specimen: whole blood, collected at baseline. The TCR originated in an adult who was a healthcare worker with PCR-confirmed SARS-CoV-2 infection or an uninfected control (not recorded which). The gene calls are TRBV7-2 and TRBJ2-7; D perhaps matches TRBD2 (6 bases). Here the CDR3 reads CASSFPGLTLEQYF. CDR3 bases: TGTGCCAGCAGCTTCCCGGGACTTACGCTCGAGCAGTACTTC.